A single sample is the source of the 21 T cell receptor beta chains below, sequenced in a study of T cells in women clearing cervical HPV infection. Sequenced by immunoSEQ multiplex PCR; TCRdb stores in-frame clones only, minus some. The sample data list roughly 36,000 clones. Sample: blood buffy coat. Receptors originate from a woman aged 18 to 75 with a cervical HPV16 infection that either progressed to CIN3+ or cleared (not recorded which).

As regards this clone: The CDR3 end is not reached by the read, which stops 3 residues before it; the germline J gene fills it in. The J gene is TRBJ1-2, the V gene TRBV2, with D unresolved. Germline CDR1 and CDR2: SNHLY and FYNNEI. The CDR3 contains 14 residues. CDR3 residues: CASTLGLAVNDYTF. The sequenced part of the CDR3 DNA is TGTGCCAGCACCCTAGGATTAGCGGTGAATGAC.

The sequenced part of the CDR3 DNA is TGTGCCAGCAGCCTAGGGACAACTAGCACAGATACC. Protein product: CASSLGTTSTDT. The CDR3 as a whole reads CASSLGTTSTDTYTF. This sequence joins TRBV7-6 and TRBJ1-2; D is possibly TRBD1 (6 bases). The read terminates 3 residues before the CDR3 end, so the remaining end is supplied by the germline J gene. The germline CDR1 and CDR2 sequences are SGHVS and FNYEAQ. CDR3 size: 15 residues.

In regard to this clone: The read gets to within 3 residues of the CDR3 end, and the germline J gene fills in the rest. The chain uses TRBV12-3 or TRBV12-4 and TRBJ1-2; 8 nucleotides match TRBD1. This CDR3 has 14 amino acids. CDR3 residues: CASSPPWTGYGYTF. CDR3 DNA (partial): TGTGCCAGCAGCCCTCCCTGGACAGGGTACGGC.

Turning to this clone: The read falls 3 residues short of the CDR3 end, and the missing part is taken from the germline J gene. V is TRBV7-6 and J is TRBJ2-7; 7 nucleotides agree with TRBD2. CDR3 size: 15 residues. With 5 bases clipped from V and 2 bases from J, the junction kept 9 bases outside the gene matches. CDR1 SGHVS and CDR2 FNYEAQ come from the germline V gene. The sequenced CDR3 bases are TGTGCCAGCAGCCCCCCGGGACTACCCCCCTACGAG. It encodes CASSPPGLPPYE. The entire CDR3 is CASSPPGLPPYEQYF.

In regard to this clone: Read sequence stops 3 residues before the CDR3 end, and the germline J gene provides the missing end. The V call is TRBV6-1, the J call TRBJ2-5; D may correspond to TRBD1 or TRBD2 (6 bases each). Between the trimmed V and J ends, which lost 1 base and 4 bases, there was a span of 13 bases. In germline, CDR1 is MNHNS, CDR2 SASEGT. The CDR3 runs to 15 residues. The CDR3 DNA, read in part, is TGTGCCAGCAGTGAAGTAGGGGGAGGAGGAGAGACC. Protein sequence: CASSEVGGGGET. The whole CDR3 is CASSEVGGGGETQYF.

Partial CDR3 DNA: TGTGCCAGCAGTGAATATAGCGGGAGTTTGTCCTACAATGAG. Its translation is CASSEYSGSLSYNE. The complete CDR3 sequence is CASSEYSGSLSYNEQFF. The chain joins TRBV6-1 to TRBJ2-1; 9 nucleotides match TRBD2. The CDR3 goes on 3 residues after the read ends, and that part is filled in from the germline J gene. Per the germline V gene, CDR1 is MNHNS and CDR2 is SASEGT. This CDR3 contains 17 residues. The junction had 6 bases not matched to a gene; V was cut back by 2 bases and J by 1 base.

Remarks on this clone: The CDR3 end lies 3 residues beyond the end of the read and is filled in from the germline J gene. The chain couples TRBV2 to TRBJ1-2; no definite D call. Germline lookup yields CDR1 SNHLY and CDR2 FYNNEI. The CDR3 covers 12 residues. The sequenced part of the CDR3 DNA is TGTGCCAGCAGTGAGACTAGCGGCCTC. Translation gives CASSETSGL. The entire CDR3 protein reads CASSETSGLYTF.

Details on this clone: The CDR3 is cut off 3 residues early in the read; its end comes from the germline J gene. The rearrangement links TRBV20-1 to TRBJ2-3; 9 nucleotides line up with TRBD2. V shed 5 bases and J 4 bases; nucleotides not matched to a gene: 10. The CDR3 totals 15 residues. The germline V gene encodes CDR1 DFQATT and CDR2 SNEGSKA (reference sequence). The CDR3 protein is CSAPGLARGADTQYF. The sequenced part of the CDR3 DNA is TGCAGTGCTCCGGGACTAGCTCGGGGCGCAGATACG.

On this clone itself: Sequencing ends 3 residues short of the CDR3 end; the germline J gene provides the rest. V usage is TRBV19 and J usage is TRBJ2-4; a possible D gene is TRBD2 (7 bases). CDR1 is LNHDA, CDR2 SQIVND, per germline (reference sequence). The CDR3 is 13 amino acids. CDR3 loop: CASSISGDYGQYF. The sequenced part of the CDR3 DNA is TGTGCCAGTAGTATTTCAGGGGACTATGGT.

For this clone: The read ends 3 residues before the CDR3 terminus; that terminus is restored from the germline J gene. The J gene is TRBJ2-7, the V gene TRBV7-8; 9 bases agree with TRBD1. J gave up 6 bases and V 5 bases, and 11 bases lay outside the gene matches. The V gene's germline CDR1 is SGHVS and CDR2 FQNEAQ. The CDR3 consists of 15 residues. This chain's CDR3 is CASSPRTGAYGEQYF. The DNA read from the CDR3 is TGTGCCAGCAGCCCCCGGACAGGGGCATATGGCGAG.

Concerning this clone: Read sequence stops 3 residues before the CDR3 end, and the germline J gene provides the missing end. The rearrangement uses TRBV5-4 and TRBJ2-5; TRBD2 matches at 7 bases. The V gene end was trimmed by 4 bases and the J gene end by 0 bases; junction bases not matched to a gene: 0. The CDR3 contains 13 residues. CDR1 is SGHNT and CDR2 is YYREEE in the germline V gene (reference sequence). The part of the CDR3 DNA that was read is TGTGCCAGCAGCCTAGCGGACCAAGAGACC. It yields the protein CASSLADQET. The complete CDR3 reads CASSLADQETQYF.

Regarding this clone: The read terminates 3 residues ahead of where the CDR3 ends, so the germline J gene completes it. The V and J genes are TRBV7-9 and TRBJ1-4; no definite D call. CDR3 length equals 15 residues. Trimming took 5 bases from V and 8 from J, leaving 18 bases between them. The germline V gene encodes CDR1 SEHNR and CDR2 FQNEAQ (reference sequence). The CDR3 sequence: CASSATHSFEEKLFF. Partial CDR3 DNA: TGTGCCAGCAGCGCAACTCATAGTTTTGAGGAAAAA.

As for this clone: The read comes to an end 3 residues before the CDR3 does, leaving the germline J gene to fill in the end. The genes are TRBV18 and TRBJ2-2; 9 nucleotides agree with TRBD1. The CDR3 consists of 16 residues. V was clipped by 1 base and J by 6 bases; unmatched bases: 6. In germline, CDR1 is KGHSH, CDR2 LQKENI. The CDR3 bases that were read are TGTGCCAGCTCACCACGGGACAGGGCTTCCCCCGGGGAG. Its translation is CASSPRDRASPGE. The entire CDR3 is CASSPRDRASPGELFF.

Comment on this clone: The read terminates 3 residues before the CDR3 end, so the remaining end is supplied by the germline J gene. The V gene is TRBV2, the J gene TRBJ2-7; D may be TRBD1 (6 bases). Germline CDR1 SNHLY, CDR2 FYNNEI. The length of the CDR3 is 14 residues. Trimming cost V 5 bases and J 1 base, with 12 bases left between them. Partial CDR3 DNA: TGTGCCAGCAGTAGACAGGAAGGGTCCTACGAG. This codes for CASSRQEGSYE. The full-length CDR3 reads as CASSRQEGSYEQYF.

A note on this clone: The read ends 3 residues before the CDR3 terminus; that terminus is restored from the germline J gene. In the same sample, other DNA sequences code for this CDR3. This sequence joins TRBV18 and TRBJ2-1, with D possibly TRBD2 on 6 matching bases. The V and J ends lost 6 bases and 4 bases respectively, with 19 bases between them. The germline CDR1 and CDR2 sequences are KGHSH and LQKENI. This CDR3 is built from 16 residues. CDR3: CASSPPRGNTYNEQFF. CDR3 bases read: TGTGCCAGCTCCCCCCCCCGGGGGAATACTTACAATGAG.

Concerning this clone: The read falls 3 residues short of the CDR3 end, and the missing part is taken from the germline J gene. The gene calls are TRBV20-1 and TRBJ2-7; 8 positions agree with TRBD2. Germline trimming cut 0 bases from V and 3 bases from J; bases unmatched to any gene: 4. Germline assignment: CDR1 DFQATT and CDR2 SNEGSKA (reference sequence). This CDR3 has 14 residues. The CDR3 region is CSARDTGGFYEQYF. CDR3 bases read: TGCAGTGCTAGAGATACGGGGGGGTTCTACGAG.

The CDR3 loop reads CASSLGTSGHTGELFF. CDR3 bases read: TGTGCCAGCAGCCTCGGGACTAGCGGCCACACCGGGGAG. The rearrangement uses TRBV7-6 and TRBJ2-2; TRBD2 agrees at 11 bases. The read ends 3 residues shy of where the CDR3 ends; the end is completed using the germline J gene. V was clipped by 5 bases and J by 3 bases; unmatched bases: 5. The CDR3 covers 16 residues. Germline V gene sequence: CDR1 SGHVS, CDR2 FNYEAQ.

This clone is called medium-sized (0.01 to 0.1%) based on its frequency. The read ends 3 residues shy of where the CDR3 ends; the end is completed using the germline J gene. The J gene is TRBJ1-3, the V gene TRBV10-3; no clear D gene. Looked up from germline, CDR1 is ENHRY and CDR2 is SYGVKD. Trimming took off 8 bases at V and 0 bases at J, with 8 bases between the two ends. There are 13 residues in the CDR3. The sequenced CDR3 bases are TGTGCCATCTCTGAGGCCTCTGGAAACACC. It encodes CAISEASGNT. The CDR3, in full, reads CAISEASGNTIYF.

As concerns this clone: The read stops 3 residues short of the end of the CDR3; the missing end is completed from the germline J gene. The genes are TRBV5-1 and TRBJ2-5, with 10 nucleotides matching TRBD1. CDR1 is SGHRS and CDR2 is YFSETQ in the germline V gene. CDR3 length: 16 residues. The V gene end was trimmed by 1 base and the J gene end by 5 bases; junction bases not matched to a gene: 8. The CDR3 loop reads CASSLSGQGEGETQYF. The covered CDR3 bases are TGCGCCAGCAGCTTGTCAGGACAGGGGGAGGGTGAGACC.

The part of the CDR3 DNA that was read is TGTGCCAGCAGCCCCGGGACTAACTCCTACGAG. Its translation: CASSPGTNSYE. The full CDR3 protein is CASSPGTNSYEQYF. The rearrangement joins TRBV11-2 to TRBJ2-7; 7 positions agree with TRBD2. The CDR3 is cut off 3 residues early in the read; its end comes from the germline J gene. In germline, CDR1 is SGHAT, CDR2 FQNNGV. This CDR3 has 14 residues. The junction had 4 bases not matched to a gene; V was cut back by 5 bases and J by 0 bases.

Details on this clone: The read finishes 3 residues shy of the CDR3 end, and the germline J gene is used to complete it. This chain connects TRBV14 to TRBJ1-1, with 7 bases that match TRBD1. Looked up from germline, CDR1 is SGHDN and CDR2 is FVKESK. The CDR3 length is 16 residues. With V trimmed by 0 bases and J by 0 bases, 4 bases remained unmatched. The DNA read from the CDR3 is TGTGCCAGCAGCCAAGATCCTGGACAGGTGAACACTGAA. Its translation is CASSQDPGQVNTE. The full CDR3 protein is CASSQDPGQVNTEAFF.